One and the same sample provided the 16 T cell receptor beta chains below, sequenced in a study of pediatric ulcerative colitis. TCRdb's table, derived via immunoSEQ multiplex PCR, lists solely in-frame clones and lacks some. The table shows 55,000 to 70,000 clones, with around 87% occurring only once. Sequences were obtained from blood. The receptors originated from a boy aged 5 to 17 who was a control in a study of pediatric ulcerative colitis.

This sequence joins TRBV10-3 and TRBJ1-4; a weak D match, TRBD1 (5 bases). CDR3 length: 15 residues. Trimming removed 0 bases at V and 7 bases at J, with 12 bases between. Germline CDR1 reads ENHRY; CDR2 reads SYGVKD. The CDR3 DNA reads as TGTGCCATCAGTGAGTCGAAAGGGGTGGGTGAAAAACTGTTTTTT. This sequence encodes CAISESKGVGEKLFF.

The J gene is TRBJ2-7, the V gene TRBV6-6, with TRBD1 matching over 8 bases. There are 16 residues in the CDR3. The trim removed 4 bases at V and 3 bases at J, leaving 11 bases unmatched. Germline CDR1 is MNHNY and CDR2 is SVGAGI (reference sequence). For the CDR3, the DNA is TGTGCCAGCAGTTCTACCACCGACGGACAGGGCTACGAGCAGTACTTC. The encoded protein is CASSSTTDGQGYEQYF.

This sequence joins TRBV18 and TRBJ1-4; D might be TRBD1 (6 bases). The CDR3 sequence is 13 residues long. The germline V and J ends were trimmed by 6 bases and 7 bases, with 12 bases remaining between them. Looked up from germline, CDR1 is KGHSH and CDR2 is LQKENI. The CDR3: CASSRGFSEKLFF. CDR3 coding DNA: TGTGCCAGCTCCAGGGGCTTCTCTGAAAAACTGTTTTTT. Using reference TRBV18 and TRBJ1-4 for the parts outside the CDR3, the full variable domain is NAGVMQNPRHLVRRRGQEARLRCSPMKGHSHVYWYRQLPEEGLKFMVYLQKENIIDESGMPKERFSAEFPKEGPSILRIQQVVRGDSAAYFCASSRGFSEKLFFGSGTQLSVL.

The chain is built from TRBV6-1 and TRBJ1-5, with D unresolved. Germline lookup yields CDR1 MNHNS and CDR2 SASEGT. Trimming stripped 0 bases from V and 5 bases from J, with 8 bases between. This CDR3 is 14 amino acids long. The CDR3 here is CASSEARVDQPQHF. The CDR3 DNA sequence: TGTGCCAGCAGTGAAGCGAGGGTAGATCAGCCCCAGCATTTT.

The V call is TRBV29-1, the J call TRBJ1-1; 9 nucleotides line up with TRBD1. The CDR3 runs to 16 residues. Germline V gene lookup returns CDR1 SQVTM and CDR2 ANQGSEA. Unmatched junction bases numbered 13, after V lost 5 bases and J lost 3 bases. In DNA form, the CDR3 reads TGCAGCGTTCCCCGGAGGGCGGGACAGGGCGACACTGAAGCTTTCTTT. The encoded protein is CSVPRRAGQGDTEAFF.

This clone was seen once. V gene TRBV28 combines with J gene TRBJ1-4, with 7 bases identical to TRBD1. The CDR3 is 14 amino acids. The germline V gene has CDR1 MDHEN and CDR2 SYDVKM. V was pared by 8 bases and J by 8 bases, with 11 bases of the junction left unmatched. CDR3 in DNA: TGTGCCAGCGGAGCCCAGGGGGGCTGGGAAAAACTGTTTTTT. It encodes CASGAQGGWEKLFF.

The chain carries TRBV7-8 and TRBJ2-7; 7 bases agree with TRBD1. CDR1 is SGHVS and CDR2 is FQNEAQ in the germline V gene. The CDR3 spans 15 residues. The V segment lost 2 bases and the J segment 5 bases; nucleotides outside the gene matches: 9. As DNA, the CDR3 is TGTGCCAGCAGCTTAAGACAGGGAAACTCTCACGAGCAGTACTTC. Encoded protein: CASSLRQGNSHEQYF.

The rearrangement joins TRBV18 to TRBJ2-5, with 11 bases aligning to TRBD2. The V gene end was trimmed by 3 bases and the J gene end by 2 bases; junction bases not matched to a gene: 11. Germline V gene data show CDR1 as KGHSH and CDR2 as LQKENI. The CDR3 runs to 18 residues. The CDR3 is CASSPVAWTSGFQETQYF. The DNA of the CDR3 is TGTGCCAGCTCACCCGTTGCCTGGACTAGCGGGTTTCAAGAGACCCAGTACTTC.

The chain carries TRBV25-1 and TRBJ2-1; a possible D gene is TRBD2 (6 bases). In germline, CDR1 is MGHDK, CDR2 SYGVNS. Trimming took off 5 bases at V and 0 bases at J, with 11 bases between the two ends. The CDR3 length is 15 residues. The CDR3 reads CASSSLASSYNEQFF. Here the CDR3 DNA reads TGTGCCAGCAGTTCTCTAGCGAGCTCCTACAATGAGCAGTTCTTC.

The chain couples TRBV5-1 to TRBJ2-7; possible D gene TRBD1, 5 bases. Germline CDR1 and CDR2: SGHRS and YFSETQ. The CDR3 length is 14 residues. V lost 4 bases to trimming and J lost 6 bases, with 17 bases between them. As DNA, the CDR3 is TGCGCCAGCAGCCCTGGGCAGGGCTCCGGCGAGCAGTACTTC. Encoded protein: CASSPGQGSGEQYF.

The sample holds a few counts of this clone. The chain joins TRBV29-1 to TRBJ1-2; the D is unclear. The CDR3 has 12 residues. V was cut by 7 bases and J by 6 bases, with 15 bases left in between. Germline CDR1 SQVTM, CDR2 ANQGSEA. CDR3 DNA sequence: TGCAGCGCCGGACGGTGGGAGGATGGCTACACCTTC. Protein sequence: CSAGRWEDGYTF.

Here the CDR3 reads CASSQVPDTQYF. CDR3 DNA: TGTGCCAGCAGCCAAGTTCCAGATACGCAGTATTTT. V usage is TRBV14 and J usage is TRBJ2-3; no reliable D call. V lost 1 base and J lost 4, with 3 bases in between. This CDR3 region has 12 residues. CDR1 and CDR2 from the germline V gene are SGHDN and FVKESK.

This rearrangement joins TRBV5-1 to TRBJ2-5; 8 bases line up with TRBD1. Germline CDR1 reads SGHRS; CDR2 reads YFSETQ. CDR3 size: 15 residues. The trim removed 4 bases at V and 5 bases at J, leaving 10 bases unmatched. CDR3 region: CASSPKDREGETQYF. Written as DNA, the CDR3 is TGCGCCAGCAGCCCGAAGGACAGGGAAGGGGAGACCCAGTACTTC.

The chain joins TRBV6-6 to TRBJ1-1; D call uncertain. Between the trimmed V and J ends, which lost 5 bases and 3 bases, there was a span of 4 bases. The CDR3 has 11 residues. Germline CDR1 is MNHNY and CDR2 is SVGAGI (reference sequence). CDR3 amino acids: CASSRDTEAFF. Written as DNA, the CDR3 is TGTGCCAGCAGTCGGGACACTGAAGCTTTCTTT.

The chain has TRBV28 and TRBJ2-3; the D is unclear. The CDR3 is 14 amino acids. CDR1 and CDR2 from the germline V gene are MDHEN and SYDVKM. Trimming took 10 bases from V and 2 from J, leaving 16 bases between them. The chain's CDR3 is CAISLSQSTDTQYF. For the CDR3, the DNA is TGTGCCATCTCGCTCTCCCAGTCCACAGATACGCAGTATTTT.

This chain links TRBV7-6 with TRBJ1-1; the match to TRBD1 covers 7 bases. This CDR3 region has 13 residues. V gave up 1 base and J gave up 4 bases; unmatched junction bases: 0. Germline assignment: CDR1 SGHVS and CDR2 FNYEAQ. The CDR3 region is CASSLEGATEAFF. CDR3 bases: TGTGCCAGCAGCTTAGAGGGGGCCACTGAAGCTTTCTTT.